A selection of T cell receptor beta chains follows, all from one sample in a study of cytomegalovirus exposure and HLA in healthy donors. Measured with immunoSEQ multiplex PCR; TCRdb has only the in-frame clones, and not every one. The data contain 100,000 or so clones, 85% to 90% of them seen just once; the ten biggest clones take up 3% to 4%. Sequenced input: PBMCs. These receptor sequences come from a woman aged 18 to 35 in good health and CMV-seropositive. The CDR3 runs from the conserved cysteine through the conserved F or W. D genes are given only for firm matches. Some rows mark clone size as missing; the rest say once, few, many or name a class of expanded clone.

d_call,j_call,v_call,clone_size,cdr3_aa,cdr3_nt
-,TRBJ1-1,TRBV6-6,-,CASGPRGGTEAFF,TGTGCCAGCGGCCCCCGCGGGGGGACTGAAGCTTTCTTT
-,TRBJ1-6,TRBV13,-,CASSLQGFSSYNSPLHF,TGTGCCAGCAGCTTACAGGGTTTTAGCTCCTATAATTCACCCCTCCACTTT
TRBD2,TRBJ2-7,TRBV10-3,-,CAISVDGGTYEQYF,TGTGCCATCAGTGTCGACGGGGGGACCTACGAGCAGTACTTC
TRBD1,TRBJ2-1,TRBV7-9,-,CASSSEGQDAFF,TGTGCCAGCAGCTCCGAGGGACAGGATGCGTTCTTC
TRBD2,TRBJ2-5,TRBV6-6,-,CASSPLAGRETQYF,TGTGCCAGCAGTCCTTTAGCGGGGAGGGAGACCCAGTACTTC
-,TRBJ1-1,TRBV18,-,CASSLQGNQVNTEAFF,TGTGCCAGCTCGCTACAGGGTAATCAGGTGAACACTGAAGCTTTCTTT
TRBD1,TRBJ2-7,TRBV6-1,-,CATYFGTGGTYEQYF,TGTGCCACTTATTTCGGAACAGGGGGAACCTACGAGCAGTACTTC
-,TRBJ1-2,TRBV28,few,CASSHTQGSSYGYTF,TGTGCCAGCAGCCATACCCAGGGGAGTAGCTATGGCTACACCTTC
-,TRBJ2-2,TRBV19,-,CASTSVSGELFF,TGTGCCAGTACCAGCGTCTCCGGGGAGCTGTTTTTT
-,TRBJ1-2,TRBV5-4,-,CASTKTGEGYTF,TGTGCCAGCACCAAGACGGGGGAGGGCTACACCTTC
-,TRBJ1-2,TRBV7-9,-,CASSSVEGPLNYGYTF,TGTGCCAGCAGCTCAGTGGAGGGCCCACTCAACTATGGCTACACCTTC
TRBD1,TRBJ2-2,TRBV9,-,CASSGQGPGELFF,TGTGCCAGCAGCGGACAGGGGCCCGGGGAGCTGTTTTTT
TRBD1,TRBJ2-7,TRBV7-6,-,CASSPFGTGLEQYF,TGTGCCAGCAGCCCGTTCGGGACAGGGCTCGAGCAGTACTTC
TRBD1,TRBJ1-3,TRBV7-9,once,CASSFIQGDTIYF,TGTGCCAGCAGCTTCATACAGGGGGACACCATATATTTT
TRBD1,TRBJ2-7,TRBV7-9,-,CASSPNVQGYEQYF,TGTGCCAGCAGCCCGAACGTACAGGGGTACGAGCAGTACTTC
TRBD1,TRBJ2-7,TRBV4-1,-,CASSQVDRGDYEQYF,TGCGCCAGCAGCCAAGTCGACAGGGGAGACTACGAGCAGTACTTC
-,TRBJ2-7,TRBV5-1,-,CASSLEQNYYEQYF,TGCGCCAGCAGCTTGGAGCAGAACTACTACGAGCAGTACTTC
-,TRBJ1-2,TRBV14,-,CASSPAASYGYTF,TGTGCCAGCAGCCCGGCCGCTAGTTATGGCTACACCTTC
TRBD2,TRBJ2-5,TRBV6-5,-,CASRAGVPGVGTQYF,TGTGCCAGCAGAGCGGGAGTTCCCGGGGTGGGGACCCAGTACTTC
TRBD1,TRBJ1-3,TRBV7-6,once,CASSEDRAANTIYF,TGTGCCAGCAGCGAGGACAGGGCGGCAAACACCATATATTTT
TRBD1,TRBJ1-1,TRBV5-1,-,CASSSPSLPRDRGLLNTEAFF,TGCGCCAGCAGCTCCCCCAGTCTACCCCGGGACAGGGGGCTTTTGAACACTGAAGCTTTCTTT
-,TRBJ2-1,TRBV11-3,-,CASSLASGHEQFF,TGTGCCAGCAGCTTAGCATCGGGTCATGAGCAGTTCTTC
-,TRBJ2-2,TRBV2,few,CASSERQGGTGELFF,TGTGCCAGCAGTGAACGGCAGGGGGGCACCGGGGAGCTGTTTTTT
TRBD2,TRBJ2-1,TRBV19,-,CASSASPTSGEDEQFF,TGTGCCAGTAGTGCCTCCCCGACTAGCGGGGAGGATGAGCAGTTCTTC
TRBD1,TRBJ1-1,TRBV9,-,CASSVFGTGDTEAFF,TGTGCCAGCAGCGTATTTGGGACAGGAGACACTGAAGCTTTCTTT
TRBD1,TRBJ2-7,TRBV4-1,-,CASSPRTGGYEQYF,TGCGCCAGCAGCCCGCGGACAGGGGGCTACGAGCAGTACTTC
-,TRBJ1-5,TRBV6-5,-,CASSYSGGGGNQPQHF,TGTGCCAGCAGTTACTCGGGGGGAGGAGGCAATCAGCCCCAGCATTTT
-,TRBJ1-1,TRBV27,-,CASSLSLQNTEAFF,TGTGCCAGCAGTTTATCGTTACAGAACACTGAAGCTTTCTTT
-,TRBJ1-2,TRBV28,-,CASSLGREYGYTF,TGTGCCAGCAGTTTGGGCAGGGAATATGGCTACACCTTC
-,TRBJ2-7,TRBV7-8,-,CASSSGPSYEQYF,TGTGCCAGCAGTTCAGGGCCGTCCTACGAGCAGTACTTC
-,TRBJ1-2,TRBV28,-,CASSSTEHYGYTF,TGTGCCAGCAGTTCAACAGAGCACTATGGCTACACCTTC
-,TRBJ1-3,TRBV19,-,CASSTGNSGNTIYF,TGTGCCAGTAGTACGGGGAACTCTGGAAACACCATATATTTT
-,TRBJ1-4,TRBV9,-,CASSPREEATNEKLFF,TGTGCCAGCAGCCCCCGTGAGGAGGCAACTAATGAAAAACTGTTTTTT
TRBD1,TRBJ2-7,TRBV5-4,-,CASSMGQGPYEQYF,TGTGCCAGCAGCATGGGACAGGGGCCCTACGAGCAGTACTTC
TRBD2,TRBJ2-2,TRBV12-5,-,CASTRWVAGTGELFF,TGTGCTAGCACCCGGTGGGTAGCGGGAACCGGGGAGCTGTTTTTT
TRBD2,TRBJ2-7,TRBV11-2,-,CASSSYTSGGGYEQYF,TGTGCCAGCAGCTCCTACACTAGCGGGGGGGGATACGAGCAGTACTTC
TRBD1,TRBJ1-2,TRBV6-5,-,CASRGQTDRAGYTF,TGTGCCAGCAGGGGTCAGACGGACAGGGCTGGCTACACCTTC
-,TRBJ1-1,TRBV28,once,CASSFSGGRGTEAFF,TGTGCCAGCAGTTTTAGCGGGGGGCGCGGCACTGAAGCTTTCTTT
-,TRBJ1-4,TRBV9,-,CASSPTGTGEKLFF,TGTGCCAGCAGCCCGACAGGTACCGGTGAAAAACTGTTTTTT
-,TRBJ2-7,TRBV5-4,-,CASSLDRNEQYF,TGTGCCAGCAGCTTGGACAGGAACGAGCAGTACTTC
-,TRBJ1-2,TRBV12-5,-,CASGIRVFGYTF,TGTGCTAGTGGTATCAGGGTTTTCGGCTACACCTTC
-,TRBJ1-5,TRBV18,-,CASSVDQGQGQPQHF,TGTGCCAGCTCAGTAGACCAGGGGCAGGGTCAGCCCCAGCATTTT
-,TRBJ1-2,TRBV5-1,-,CASSPPQVDYGYTF,TGTGCCAGCAGCCCCCCTCAGGTGGACTATGGCTACACCTTC
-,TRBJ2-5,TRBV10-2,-,CASSRGQETQYF,TGCGCCAGCAGCCGGGGCCAAGAGACCCAGTACTTC
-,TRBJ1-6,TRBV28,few,CASSLSGRALHF,TGTGCCAGCAGTTTATCTGGCAGGGCCCTCCACTTT
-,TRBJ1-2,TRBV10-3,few,CATQEGLGGYTF,TGTGCCACCCAGGAGGGGCTAGGGGGCTACACCTTC
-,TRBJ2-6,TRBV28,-,CASSSPALDIFPGANVLTF,TGTGCCAGCAGTTCCCCAGCTCTTGACATCTTTCCTGGGGCCAACGTCCTGACTTTC
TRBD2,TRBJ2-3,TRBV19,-,CASRTSGGTDTQYF,TGTGCCAGTAGGACTAGCGGGGGCACAGATACGCAGTATTTT
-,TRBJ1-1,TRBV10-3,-,CAISLTGNTEAFF,TGTGCCATCAGTCTCACGGGTAACACTGAAGCTTTCTTT
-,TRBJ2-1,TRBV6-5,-,CASSYPGGSEQFF,TGTGCCAGCAGTTACCCTGGTGGTAGTGAGCAGTTCTTC
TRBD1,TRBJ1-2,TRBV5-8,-,CASSSLDRVFYGYTF,TGTGCCAGCAGCTCCCTGGACAGGGTTTTCTATGGCTACACCTTC
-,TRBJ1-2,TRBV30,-,CAWRALLRPYGYTF,TGTGCCTGGAGAGCGCTTCTACGGCCTTATGGCTACACCTTC
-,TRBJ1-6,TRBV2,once,CASSRDRSYNSPLHF,TGTGCCAGCAGCAGGGATCGATCTTATAATTCACCCCTCCACTTT
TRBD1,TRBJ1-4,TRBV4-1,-,CASSQLQGTTNEKLFF,TGCGCCAGCAGCCAACTACAGGGGACAACTAATGAAAAACTGTTTTTT
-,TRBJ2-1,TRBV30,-,CAWSVAGSFEQFF,TGTGCCTGGAGTGTAGCGGGTAGCTTTGAGCAGTTCTTC
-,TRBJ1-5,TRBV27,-,CASKPGGNQPQHF,TGTGCCAGCAAGCCAGGGGGCAATCAGCCCCAGCATTTT
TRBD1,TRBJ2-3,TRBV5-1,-,CASSRQGATDTQYF,TGCGCCAGCAGCCGACAGGGGGCCACAGATACGCAGTATTTT
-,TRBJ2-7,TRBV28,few,CASSPLREQYF,TGTGCCAGCAGTCCCCTACGCGAGCAGTACTTC